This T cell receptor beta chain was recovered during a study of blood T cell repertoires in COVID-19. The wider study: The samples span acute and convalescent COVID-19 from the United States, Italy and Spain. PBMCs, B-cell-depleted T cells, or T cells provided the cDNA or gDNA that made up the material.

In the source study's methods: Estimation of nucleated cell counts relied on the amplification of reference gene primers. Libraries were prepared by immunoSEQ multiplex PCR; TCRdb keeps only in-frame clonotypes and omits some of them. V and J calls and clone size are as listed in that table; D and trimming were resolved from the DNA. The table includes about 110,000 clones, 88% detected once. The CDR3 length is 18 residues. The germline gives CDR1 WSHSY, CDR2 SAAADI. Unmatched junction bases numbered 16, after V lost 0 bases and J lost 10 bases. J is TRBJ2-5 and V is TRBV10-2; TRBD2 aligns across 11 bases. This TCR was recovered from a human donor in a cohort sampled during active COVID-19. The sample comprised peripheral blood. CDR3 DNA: TGCGCCAGCAGTGAGTCGGCCGGGACTAGCGGCTTTTATGATGTCCAGTACTTC. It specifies CASSESAGTSGFYDVQYF.